This T cell receptor beta chain was documented in a study of blood T cell repertoires in COVID-19. Study as a whole: Sites in the United States, Italy and Spain provided acute and convalescent COVID-19 samples. Nucleic acid was either cDNA or gDNA, and it came from T cells, B-cell-depleted T cells, or PBMCs.

Trimming cost V 7 bases and J 4 bases, with 17 bases left between them. The CDR3 totals 14 residues. Germline CDR1 and CDR2: MDHEN and SYDVKM. Clones were read by immunoSEQ multiplex PCR, and TCRdb kept only the in-frame ones, dropping some. The table has 30,000 to 40,000 clones, roughly 78% seen once; the top ten hold roughly 37%. Sequenced material: peripheral blood. The receptor was isolated from an older man with active or convalescent COVID-19. The chain uses TRBV28 and TRBJ2-7; D gene ambiguous. CDR3 residues: CASTSRPGGYEQYF. The CDR3 DNA follows: TGTGCCAGCACTTCCCGACCGGGTGGGTACGAGCAGTACTTC. Full variable domain (outside the CDR3, taken from reference TRBV28 and TRBJ2-7): DVKVTQSSRYLVKRTGEKVFLECVQDMDHENMFWYRQDPGLGLRLIYFSYDVKMKEKGDIPEGYSVSREKKERFSLILESASTNQTSMYLCASTSRPGGYEQYFGPGTRLTVT.